This T cell receptor beta chain emerged from a study of OX40 agonist ivuxolimab in advanced cancers. Trimming stripped 2 bases from V and 7 bases from J, with 18 bases between. Germline-derived CDR1 and CDR2 are MNHEY and SVGAGI. This CDR3 is built from 15 residues. Study conclusions and caveats: What antigens the expanded peripheral T cells recognized was never established.

Here immunoSEQ multiplex PCR was the method, and the copy in TCRdb shows in-frame clones only, minus some. In the table there are 90,000 to 120,000 clones, around 93% of which are singletons. About this clone: Antigen: not known.

The sequenced sample was CD4+ or CD8+ T cells sorted from blood, obtained in a trial of the OX40 agonist ivuxolimab. This chain joins TRBV6-5 and TRBJ2-7; D may be TRBD1 or TRBD2 (5 bases each). The receptor's source is an adult with an advanced solid tumor such as melanoma, head and neck, liver or kidney cancer. The CDR3 loop reads CASSYPGREGREQYF. The CDR3 DNA is TGTGCCAGCAGTTACCCCGGCAGGGAAGGGAGAGAGCAGTACTTC.